This T cell receptor (beta chain) was captured by sequencing in a study of T cells in Graves' hyperthyroidism and ophthalmopathy. Findings and limits, study-wide: The model forecast ophthalmopathy, anticipating it by a median about 6.5 months before onset.

The investigators amplified TCR beta CDR3 regions from RNA transcripts. HTBI primers were the set used in a first-round RT-PCR of the TCR CDR3. One entry per CDR3 protein results from TCRdb running MiXCR on the multiplex PCR reads. The sample records 300,000 to 450,000 distinct CDR3 sequences, about 13% being singletons. With respect to this clonotype: Its antigen remains unidentified.

The TCR was taken from a man aged 25-45 years with Graves' hyperthyroidism that later progressed to Graves' ophthalmopathy. The material sequenced was blood.

The CDR3 sequence is CASSLGTSNTGELFF. CDR3 in DNA: TGCGCCAGCAGCTTGGGGACATCGAACACCGGGGAGCTGTTTTTT. The chain combines TRBV5-1 with TRBJ2-2; perhaps TRBD1 as D (5 bases). The CDR3 spans 15 residues. Trimming stripped 0 bases from V and 0 bases from J, with 6 bases between. The V gene's germline CDR1 is SGHRS and CDR2 YFSETQ.